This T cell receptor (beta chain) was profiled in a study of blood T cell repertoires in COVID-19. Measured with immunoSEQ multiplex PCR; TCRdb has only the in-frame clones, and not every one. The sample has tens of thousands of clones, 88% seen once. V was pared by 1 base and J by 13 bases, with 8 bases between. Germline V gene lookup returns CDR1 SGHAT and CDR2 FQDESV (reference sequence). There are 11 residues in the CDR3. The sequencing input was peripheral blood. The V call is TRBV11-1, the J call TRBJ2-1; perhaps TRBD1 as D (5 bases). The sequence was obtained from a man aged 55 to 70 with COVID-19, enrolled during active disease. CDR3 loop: CASSLEGNQFF. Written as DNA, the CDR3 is TGTGCCAGCAGCTTAGAGGGGAATCAGTTCTTC.